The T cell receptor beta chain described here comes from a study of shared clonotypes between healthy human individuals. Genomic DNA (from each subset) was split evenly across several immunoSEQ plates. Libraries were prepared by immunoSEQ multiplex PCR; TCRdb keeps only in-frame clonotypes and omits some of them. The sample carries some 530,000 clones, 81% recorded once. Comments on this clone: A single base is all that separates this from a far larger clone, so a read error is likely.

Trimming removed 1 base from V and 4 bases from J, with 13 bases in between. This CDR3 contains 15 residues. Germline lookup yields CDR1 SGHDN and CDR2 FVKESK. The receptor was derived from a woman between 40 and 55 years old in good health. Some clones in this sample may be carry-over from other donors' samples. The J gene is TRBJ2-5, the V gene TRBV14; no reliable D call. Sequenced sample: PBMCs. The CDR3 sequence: CASSQGSGFLETQYF. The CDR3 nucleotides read TGTGCCAGCAGCCAAGGGTCCGGGTTTTTAGAGACCCAGTACTTC.